The present entry profiles one T cell receptor beta chain with its context. Its antigen is currently unknown. These data are taken from a study of OX40 agonist ivuxolimab in advanced cancers. Here immunoSEQ multiplex PCR was the method, and the copy in TCRdb shows in-frame clones only, minus some. The sample lists 60,000 or so clones, 70% to 90% occurring once. The CDR3 loop spans 17 amino acids. Germline loops: CDR1 SGHRS, CDR2 YFSETQ. V lost 0 bases to trimming and J lost 5 bases; unmatched junction nucleotides: 13. Findings and limits, study-wide: Fewer expanded clones were found on average in CD4+ than in CD8+ T cells. Antigen targets of the expanded peripheral T cells went undetermined.

The sample was CD4+ or CD8+ T cells sorted from blood, taken in a trial of the OX40 agonist ivuxolimab. The chain combines TRBV5-1 with TRBJ1-2, with 7 positions matching TRBD1. The origin of this receptor is an adult with an advanced solid tumor such as melanoma, head and neck, liver or kidney cancer. CDR3 sequence reads: CASSLAETGAGGYGYTF. In DNA form, the CDR3 reads TGCGCCAGCAGCTTGGCCGAAACAGGGGCAGGCGGTTATGGCTACACCTTC.